The entry below gives a single TCR beta chain sequence along with its context. Repertoires were generated with immunoSEQ multiplex PCR, while TCRdb's copy carries only in-frame clones and drops some. The table has 550,000 to 650,000 clones, approximately 96% seen once. Terminally differentiated effector memory CD45RA+ cells were excluded from the naive CD8 cells, which were CD45RO-negative and positively selected for CCR7. The record originates from a study of shared clonotypes between healthy human individuals. Trimming cost V 8 bases and J 5 bases; bases outside gene matches: 11. CDR1 and CDR2 from the germline V gene are LNHNV and YYDKDF (reference sequence). The CDR3 covers 15 residues.

This chain joins TRBV15 and TRBJ2-5, with TRBD2 identical over 10 bases. This clonotype originated in a woman aged 25 to 39 in good health. Material: naive CD8+ T cells sorted from blood. CDR3 coding DNA: TGTGCCACCGGGCTAGCGGGAGCCCGCTGGGAGACCCAGTACTTC. Its protein is CATGLAGARWETQYF.